The entry below gives a single T cell receptor beta chain sequence along with its context. The V segment lost 2 bases and the J segment 5 bases; nucleotides outside the gene matches: 2. The germline gives CDR1 SQVTM, CDR2 ANQGSEA. This CDR3 comprises 12 residues. This record comes from a study of blood T cell repertoires in COVID-19. In the original workflow: Reference gene primer amplification gave nucleated cell count estimates. Assay used: immunoSEQ multiplex PCR; TCRdb lists only in-frame clones, some missing. V and J calls and clone size are as listed in that table; D and trimming were resolved from the DNA. The data show about 89,000 clones, about four fifths seen once.

This TCR was recovered from a man in his sixties or seventies with COVID-19, enrolled during active disease. V gene TRBV29-1 combines with J gene TRBJ2-5; 7 bases align to TRBD2. The sample was peripheral blood. The CDR3 reads CSVESSGETQYF. DNA for the CDR3: TGCAGCGTTGAATCTAGCGGCGAGACCCAGTACTTC. Drawing the rest from reference TRBV29-1 and TRBJ2-5, the complete variable domain is SAVISQKPSRDICQRGTSLTIQCQVDSQVTMMFWYRQQPGQSLTLIATANQGSEATYESGFVIDKFPISRPNLTFSTLTVSNMSPEDSSIYLCSVESSGETQYFGPGTRLLVL.